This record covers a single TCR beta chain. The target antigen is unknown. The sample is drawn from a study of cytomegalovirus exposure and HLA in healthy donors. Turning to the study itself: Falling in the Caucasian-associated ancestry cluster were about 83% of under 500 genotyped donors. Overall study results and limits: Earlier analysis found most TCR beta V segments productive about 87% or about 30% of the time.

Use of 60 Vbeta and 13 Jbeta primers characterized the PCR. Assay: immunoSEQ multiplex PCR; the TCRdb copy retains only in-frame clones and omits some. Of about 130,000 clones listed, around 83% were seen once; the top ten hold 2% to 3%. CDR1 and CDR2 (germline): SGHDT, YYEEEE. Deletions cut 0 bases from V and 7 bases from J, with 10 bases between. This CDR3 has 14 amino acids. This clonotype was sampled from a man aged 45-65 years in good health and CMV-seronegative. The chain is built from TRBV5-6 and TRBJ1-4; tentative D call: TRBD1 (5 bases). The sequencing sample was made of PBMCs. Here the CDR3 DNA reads TGTGCCAGCAGCTTGGTAGGGGATGGTGAAAAACTGTTTTTT. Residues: CASSLVGDGEKLFF.